Listed below are T cell receptor beta chains from one sample, sequenced in a study of human thymus T cells. Using immunoSEQ multiplex PCR, the repertoire was profiled, and TCRdb retains in-frame clones only, with some absent. This sample has about 130,000 clones, with just under 95% found just once. Material: thymus tissue. Every receptor here comes from a boy under three years old with a congenital heart defect but otherwise immunologically healthy. CDR3s include the opening cysteine and the closing phenylalanine or tryptophan. Fields, in order: J gene, clone size, V gene, D gene, CDR3 DNA, CDR3 protein. D genes are given only for firm matches. Only some rows state a clone size, as once, few, many or a class for expanded clones.

j_gene: TRBJ2-1; abundance: -; v_gene: TRBV19; d_gene: TRBD2; CDR3nt: TGTGCCAGTAGTAACCCGGGAGCGGGGTTGAATGAGCAGTTCTTC; CDR3aa: CASSNPGAGLNEQFF
j_gene: TRBJ1-1; abundance: -; v_gene: TRBV4-1; d_gene: -; CDR3nt: TGCGCCAGCAGCCTCATCGGTAGTAGGGAAAGAAGCGACACTGAAGCTTTCTTT; CDR3aa: CASSLIGSRERSDTEAFF
j_gene: TRBJ2-7; abundance: -; v_gene: TRBV28; d_gene: TRBD1; CDR3nt: TGTGCCAGCAGTTTATGCTCCAAAAGGGGGCTTCGGTGCGAGCAGTACTTC; CDR3aa: CASSLCSKRGLRCEQYF
j_gene: TRBJ1-1; abundance: -; v_gene: TRBV15; d_gene: -; CDR3nt: TGTGCCACCAGTCCGAGGGGATCCAACACTGAAGCTTTCTTT; CDR3aa: CATSPRGSNTEAFF
j_gene: TRBJ1-2; abundance: -; v_gene: TRBV5-8; d_gene: -; CDR3nt: TGTGCCAGCAGCTCCCGACAGGTCTATGGCTACACCTTC; CDR3aa: CASSSRQVYGYTF
j_gene: TRBJ1-2; abundance: -; v_gene: TRBV19; d_gene: -; CDR3nt: TGTGCCAGTAGTATCGCCATCCTGGAAGAAGAGGCGGGACCCGAGTGGGGCTACACCTTC; CDR3aa: CASSIAILEEEAGPEWGYTF
j_gene: TRBJ1-1; abundance: -; v_gene: TRBV4-3; d_gene: -; CDR3nt: TGCGCCAGCAGCCAAGAAGGAATGGGCAATAACACTGAAGCTTTCTTT; CDR3aa: CASSQEGMGNNTEAFF
j_gene: TRBJ1-1; abundance: -; v_gene: TRBV18; d_gene: -; CDR3nt: TGTGCCAGCTCACCACCGGGGGTTTGGAACACTGAAGCTTTCTTT; CDR3aa: CASSPPGVWNTEAFF
j_gene: TRBJ2-1; abundance: -; v_gene: TRBV13; d_gene: TRBD2; CDR3nt: TGTGCCAGCAGCTTCGGCGGGGGGGCGGACAATGAGCAGTTCTTC; CDR3aa: CASSFGGGADNEQFF
j_gene: TRBJ2-1; abundance: -; v_gene: TRBV4-1; d_gene: -; CDR3nt: TGCGCCAGCAGCCAAGCCTGGTACAATGAGCAGTTCTTC; CDR3aa: CASSQAWYNEQFF
j_gene: TRBJ1-2; abundance: few; v_gene: TRBV2; d_gene: -; CDR3nt: TGTGCCAGCAGTGAACAGGGCCACTATGGCTACACCTTC; CDR3aa: CASSEQGHYGYTF
j_gene: TRBJ2-5; abundance: -; v_gene: TRBV7-6; d_gene: -; CDR3nt: TGTGCCAGCAGCTTAGCTCCCGGTGACACCCAGTACTTC; CDR3aa: CASSLAPGDTQYF
j_gene: TRBJ2-3; abundance: -; v_gene: TRBV6-4; d_gene: TRBD2; CDR3nt: TGTGCCGGTCCCCCTAGCGGGAACGTGGAAGATACGCAGTATTTT; CDR3aa: CAGPPSGNVEDTQYF
j_gene: TRBJ1-2; abundance: -; v_gene: TRBV28; d_gene: -; CDR3nt: TGTGCCAGCAGCCTAAGCAACGGCCTATATGGCTACACCTTC; CDR3aa: CASSLSNGLYGYTF
j_gene: TRBJ2-4; abundance: -; v_gene: TRBV2; d_gene: -; CDR3nt: TGTGCCAGCAGTGAACGACTAGCCAAAAACATTCAGTACTTC; CDR3aa: CASSERLAKNIQYF
j_gene: TRBJ1-6; abundance: -; v_gene: TRBV27; d_gene: -; CDR3nt: TGTGCCAGCAGTTTTCGGGGAGAGGGACGGCGGTTTTGGGGGTCACCCCTCCACTTT; CDR3aa: CASSFRGEGRRFWGSPLHF
j_gene: TRBJ1-2; abundance: -; v_gene: TRBV7-8; d_gene: TRBD1; CDR3nt: TGTGCCAGCAGAACAGGGGACTATGGCTACACCTTC; CDR3aa: CASRTGDYGYTF
j_gene: TRBJ2-3; abundance: -; v_gene: TRBV7-2; d_gene: -; CDR3nt: TGTGCCAGCAGTTTTATTAAGGGTACAGATACGCAGTATTTT; CDR3aa: CASSFIKGTDTQYF
j_gene: TRBJ1-2; abundance: -; v_gene: TRBV4-3; d_gene: -; CDR3nt: TGCGCCAGCAGCCAAGATCGAGCCGGCTATGGCTACACCTTC; CDR3aa: CASSQDRAGYGYTF
j_gene: TRBJ2-7; abundance: once; v_gene: TRBV27; d_gene: -; CDR3nt: TGTGCCAGCAGCCCCTCCCCATCCCTCACCCACGAGCAGTACTTC; CDR3aa: CASSPSPSLTHEQYF
j_gene: TRBJ1-1; abundance: -; v_gene: TRBV19; d_gene: -; CDR3nt: TGTGCCAGTACCTCCCGAGGGGAGGAAGGGAACACTGAAGCTTTCTTT; CDR3aa: CASTSRGEEGNTEAFF
j_gene: TRBJ2-5; abundance: once; v_gene: TRBV6-1; d_gene: -; CDR3nt: TGTGCCAGCAGCGAGGGACTGGAAGAGACCCAGTACTTC; CDR3aa: CASSEGLEETQYF
j_gene: TRBJ2-7; abundance: -; v_gene: TRBV7-9; d_gene: TRBD2; CDR3nt: TGTGCCAGCAGCACCGGGACTAGCGGCGAGCAGTACTTC; CDR3aa: CASSTGTSGEQYF
j_gene: TRBJ1-1; abundance: -; v_gene: TRBV4-3; d_gene: -; CDR3nt: TGCGCCAGCAGCCAAGATGAAAAGGTAATGAACACTGAAGCTTTCTTT; CDR3aa: CASSQDEKVMNTEAFF
j_gene: TRBJ2-7; abundance: -; v_gene: TRBV11-2; d_gene: TRBD2; CDR3nt: TGTGCCAGCAGCTTATCTCTAGCGGCTTCCCTCTCCGAGCAGTACTTC; CDR3aa: CASSLSLAASLSEQYF
j_gene: TRBJ2-2; abundance: -; v_gene: TRBV7-6; d_gene: TRBD2; CDR3nt: TGTGCCAGCAGCTCCCGGACTAGCGGGGGGGCGAGTACCGGGGAGCTGTTTTTT; CDR3aa: CASSSRTSGGASTGELFF